This TCR beta chain derives from a study of T cells in Graves' hyperthyroidism and ophthalmopathy. This CDR3 has 16 residues. Germline V lookup: CDR1 GTSNPN, CDR2 SVGIG (reference sequence). J gave up 10 bases and V 0 bases, and 9 bases lay outside the gene matches. Amplified regions were TCR beta CDR3 sequences from RNA transcripts. Researchers ran a first-round RT-PCR on the TCR CDR3 using the HTBI primer set. TCRdb independently ran MiXCR on the multiplex PCR reads; one entry per CDR3 protein. The sample records some 420,000 distinct CDR3 sequences, roughly an eighth being singletons. This clonotype appeared many times. Aged 18 to 65, the patients had hyperthyroidism that was newly diagnosed and had lasted under 2 months.

This receptor was identified in a young woman with Graves' hyperthyroidism. Sequencing was done on a sample of blood. The V call is TRBV30, the J call TRBJ1-6, with 10 positions matching TRBD1. The CDR3 DNA sequence: TGTGCCTGGAGTGTTCGGGACAGGGGAAAATTCTCACCCCTCCACTTT. Protein sequence: CAWSVRDRGKFSPLHF.